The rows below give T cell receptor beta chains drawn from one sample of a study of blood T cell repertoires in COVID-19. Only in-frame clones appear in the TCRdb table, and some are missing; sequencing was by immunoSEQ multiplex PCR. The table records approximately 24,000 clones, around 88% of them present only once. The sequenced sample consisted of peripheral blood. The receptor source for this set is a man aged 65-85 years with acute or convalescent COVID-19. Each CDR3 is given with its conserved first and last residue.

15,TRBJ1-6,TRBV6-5,CAGRNRDTLNSPLHF
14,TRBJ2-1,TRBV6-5,CASRGLAGGHEQFF
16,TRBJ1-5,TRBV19,CASSTTGGSGNQPQHF
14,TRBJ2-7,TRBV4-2,CASSQTRGTYEQYF
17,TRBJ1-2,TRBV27,CASSYLETTGMFDGYTF
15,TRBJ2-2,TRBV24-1,CATRGPGQNTGKLFF
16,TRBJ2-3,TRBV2,CASSEAGGRDTDTQYF
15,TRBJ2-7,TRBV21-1,CASTYSAGGRYEQYF
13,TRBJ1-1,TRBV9,CASSWGVNTEAFF
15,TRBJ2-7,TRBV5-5,CASSKSGTGGIEQYF
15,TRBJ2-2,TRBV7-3,CASSFVSPNTGELFF
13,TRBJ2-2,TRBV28,CASSKTDTGELFF
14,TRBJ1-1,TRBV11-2,CASSTAGVRTEAFF
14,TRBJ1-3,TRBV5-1,CASSSLNGGNTIYF
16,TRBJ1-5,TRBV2,CASSEEGSGAGQPQHF
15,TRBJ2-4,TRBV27,CASSFAGLRGNIQYF
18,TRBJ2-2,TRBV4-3,CASSQELVRTPNTGELFF
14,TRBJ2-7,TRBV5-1,CASSSTSGVYEQYF
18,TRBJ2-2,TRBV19,CASSQFLTGVGNTGELFF
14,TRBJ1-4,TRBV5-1,CASSPGEVEEKLFF
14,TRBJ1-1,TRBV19,CACSRQGLNTEAFF
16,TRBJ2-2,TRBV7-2,CASSLAGALNTGELFF
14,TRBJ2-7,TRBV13,CASSLAGPPNEQYF
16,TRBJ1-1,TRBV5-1,CASSLGTGGLGTEAFF
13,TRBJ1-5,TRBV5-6,CASSLQENQPQHF
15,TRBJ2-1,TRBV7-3,CASSPSGRALYEQFF
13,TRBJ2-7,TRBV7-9,CASSMTVSDEQYF
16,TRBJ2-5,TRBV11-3,CASSLSPGQGIETQYF
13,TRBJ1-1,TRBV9,CASSGQVGTEAFF
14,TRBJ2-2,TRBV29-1,CSGGSGATTGELFF
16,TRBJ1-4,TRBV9,CASSPYRDSVREKLFF
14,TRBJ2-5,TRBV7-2,CASSWRGEQETQYF
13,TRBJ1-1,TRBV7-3,CASSLDRNTEAFF
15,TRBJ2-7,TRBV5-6,CASSSEQGSSYEQYF
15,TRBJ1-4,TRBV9,CASSPRGGNNEKLFF
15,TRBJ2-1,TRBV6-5,CASSYLTGVRNEQFF
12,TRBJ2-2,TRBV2,CASSYFTGELFF
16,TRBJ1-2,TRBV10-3,CAISESRTALSDGYTF
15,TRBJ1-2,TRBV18,CASSQGQTFNYGYTF
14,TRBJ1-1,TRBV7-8,CASRPGTENTEAFF
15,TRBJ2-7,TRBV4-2,CASSQDRLSSYEQYF